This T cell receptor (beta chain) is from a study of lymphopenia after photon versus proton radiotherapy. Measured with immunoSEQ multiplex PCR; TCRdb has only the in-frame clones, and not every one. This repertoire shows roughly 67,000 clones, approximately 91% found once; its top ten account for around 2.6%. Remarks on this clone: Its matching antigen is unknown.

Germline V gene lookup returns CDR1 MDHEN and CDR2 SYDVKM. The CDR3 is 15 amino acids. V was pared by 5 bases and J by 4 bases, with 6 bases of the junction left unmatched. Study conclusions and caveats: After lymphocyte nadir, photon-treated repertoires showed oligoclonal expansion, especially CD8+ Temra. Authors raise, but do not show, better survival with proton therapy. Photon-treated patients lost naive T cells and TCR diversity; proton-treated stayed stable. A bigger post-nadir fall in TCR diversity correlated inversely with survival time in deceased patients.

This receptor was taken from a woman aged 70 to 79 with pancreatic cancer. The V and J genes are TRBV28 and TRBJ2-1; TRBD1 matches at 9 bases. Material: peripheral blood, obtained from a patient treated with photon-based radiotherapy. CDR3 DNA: TGTGCCAGCAGTCCCGGGACAGGGCGGTACAATGAGCAGTTCTTC. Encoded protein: CASSPGTGRYNEQFF.